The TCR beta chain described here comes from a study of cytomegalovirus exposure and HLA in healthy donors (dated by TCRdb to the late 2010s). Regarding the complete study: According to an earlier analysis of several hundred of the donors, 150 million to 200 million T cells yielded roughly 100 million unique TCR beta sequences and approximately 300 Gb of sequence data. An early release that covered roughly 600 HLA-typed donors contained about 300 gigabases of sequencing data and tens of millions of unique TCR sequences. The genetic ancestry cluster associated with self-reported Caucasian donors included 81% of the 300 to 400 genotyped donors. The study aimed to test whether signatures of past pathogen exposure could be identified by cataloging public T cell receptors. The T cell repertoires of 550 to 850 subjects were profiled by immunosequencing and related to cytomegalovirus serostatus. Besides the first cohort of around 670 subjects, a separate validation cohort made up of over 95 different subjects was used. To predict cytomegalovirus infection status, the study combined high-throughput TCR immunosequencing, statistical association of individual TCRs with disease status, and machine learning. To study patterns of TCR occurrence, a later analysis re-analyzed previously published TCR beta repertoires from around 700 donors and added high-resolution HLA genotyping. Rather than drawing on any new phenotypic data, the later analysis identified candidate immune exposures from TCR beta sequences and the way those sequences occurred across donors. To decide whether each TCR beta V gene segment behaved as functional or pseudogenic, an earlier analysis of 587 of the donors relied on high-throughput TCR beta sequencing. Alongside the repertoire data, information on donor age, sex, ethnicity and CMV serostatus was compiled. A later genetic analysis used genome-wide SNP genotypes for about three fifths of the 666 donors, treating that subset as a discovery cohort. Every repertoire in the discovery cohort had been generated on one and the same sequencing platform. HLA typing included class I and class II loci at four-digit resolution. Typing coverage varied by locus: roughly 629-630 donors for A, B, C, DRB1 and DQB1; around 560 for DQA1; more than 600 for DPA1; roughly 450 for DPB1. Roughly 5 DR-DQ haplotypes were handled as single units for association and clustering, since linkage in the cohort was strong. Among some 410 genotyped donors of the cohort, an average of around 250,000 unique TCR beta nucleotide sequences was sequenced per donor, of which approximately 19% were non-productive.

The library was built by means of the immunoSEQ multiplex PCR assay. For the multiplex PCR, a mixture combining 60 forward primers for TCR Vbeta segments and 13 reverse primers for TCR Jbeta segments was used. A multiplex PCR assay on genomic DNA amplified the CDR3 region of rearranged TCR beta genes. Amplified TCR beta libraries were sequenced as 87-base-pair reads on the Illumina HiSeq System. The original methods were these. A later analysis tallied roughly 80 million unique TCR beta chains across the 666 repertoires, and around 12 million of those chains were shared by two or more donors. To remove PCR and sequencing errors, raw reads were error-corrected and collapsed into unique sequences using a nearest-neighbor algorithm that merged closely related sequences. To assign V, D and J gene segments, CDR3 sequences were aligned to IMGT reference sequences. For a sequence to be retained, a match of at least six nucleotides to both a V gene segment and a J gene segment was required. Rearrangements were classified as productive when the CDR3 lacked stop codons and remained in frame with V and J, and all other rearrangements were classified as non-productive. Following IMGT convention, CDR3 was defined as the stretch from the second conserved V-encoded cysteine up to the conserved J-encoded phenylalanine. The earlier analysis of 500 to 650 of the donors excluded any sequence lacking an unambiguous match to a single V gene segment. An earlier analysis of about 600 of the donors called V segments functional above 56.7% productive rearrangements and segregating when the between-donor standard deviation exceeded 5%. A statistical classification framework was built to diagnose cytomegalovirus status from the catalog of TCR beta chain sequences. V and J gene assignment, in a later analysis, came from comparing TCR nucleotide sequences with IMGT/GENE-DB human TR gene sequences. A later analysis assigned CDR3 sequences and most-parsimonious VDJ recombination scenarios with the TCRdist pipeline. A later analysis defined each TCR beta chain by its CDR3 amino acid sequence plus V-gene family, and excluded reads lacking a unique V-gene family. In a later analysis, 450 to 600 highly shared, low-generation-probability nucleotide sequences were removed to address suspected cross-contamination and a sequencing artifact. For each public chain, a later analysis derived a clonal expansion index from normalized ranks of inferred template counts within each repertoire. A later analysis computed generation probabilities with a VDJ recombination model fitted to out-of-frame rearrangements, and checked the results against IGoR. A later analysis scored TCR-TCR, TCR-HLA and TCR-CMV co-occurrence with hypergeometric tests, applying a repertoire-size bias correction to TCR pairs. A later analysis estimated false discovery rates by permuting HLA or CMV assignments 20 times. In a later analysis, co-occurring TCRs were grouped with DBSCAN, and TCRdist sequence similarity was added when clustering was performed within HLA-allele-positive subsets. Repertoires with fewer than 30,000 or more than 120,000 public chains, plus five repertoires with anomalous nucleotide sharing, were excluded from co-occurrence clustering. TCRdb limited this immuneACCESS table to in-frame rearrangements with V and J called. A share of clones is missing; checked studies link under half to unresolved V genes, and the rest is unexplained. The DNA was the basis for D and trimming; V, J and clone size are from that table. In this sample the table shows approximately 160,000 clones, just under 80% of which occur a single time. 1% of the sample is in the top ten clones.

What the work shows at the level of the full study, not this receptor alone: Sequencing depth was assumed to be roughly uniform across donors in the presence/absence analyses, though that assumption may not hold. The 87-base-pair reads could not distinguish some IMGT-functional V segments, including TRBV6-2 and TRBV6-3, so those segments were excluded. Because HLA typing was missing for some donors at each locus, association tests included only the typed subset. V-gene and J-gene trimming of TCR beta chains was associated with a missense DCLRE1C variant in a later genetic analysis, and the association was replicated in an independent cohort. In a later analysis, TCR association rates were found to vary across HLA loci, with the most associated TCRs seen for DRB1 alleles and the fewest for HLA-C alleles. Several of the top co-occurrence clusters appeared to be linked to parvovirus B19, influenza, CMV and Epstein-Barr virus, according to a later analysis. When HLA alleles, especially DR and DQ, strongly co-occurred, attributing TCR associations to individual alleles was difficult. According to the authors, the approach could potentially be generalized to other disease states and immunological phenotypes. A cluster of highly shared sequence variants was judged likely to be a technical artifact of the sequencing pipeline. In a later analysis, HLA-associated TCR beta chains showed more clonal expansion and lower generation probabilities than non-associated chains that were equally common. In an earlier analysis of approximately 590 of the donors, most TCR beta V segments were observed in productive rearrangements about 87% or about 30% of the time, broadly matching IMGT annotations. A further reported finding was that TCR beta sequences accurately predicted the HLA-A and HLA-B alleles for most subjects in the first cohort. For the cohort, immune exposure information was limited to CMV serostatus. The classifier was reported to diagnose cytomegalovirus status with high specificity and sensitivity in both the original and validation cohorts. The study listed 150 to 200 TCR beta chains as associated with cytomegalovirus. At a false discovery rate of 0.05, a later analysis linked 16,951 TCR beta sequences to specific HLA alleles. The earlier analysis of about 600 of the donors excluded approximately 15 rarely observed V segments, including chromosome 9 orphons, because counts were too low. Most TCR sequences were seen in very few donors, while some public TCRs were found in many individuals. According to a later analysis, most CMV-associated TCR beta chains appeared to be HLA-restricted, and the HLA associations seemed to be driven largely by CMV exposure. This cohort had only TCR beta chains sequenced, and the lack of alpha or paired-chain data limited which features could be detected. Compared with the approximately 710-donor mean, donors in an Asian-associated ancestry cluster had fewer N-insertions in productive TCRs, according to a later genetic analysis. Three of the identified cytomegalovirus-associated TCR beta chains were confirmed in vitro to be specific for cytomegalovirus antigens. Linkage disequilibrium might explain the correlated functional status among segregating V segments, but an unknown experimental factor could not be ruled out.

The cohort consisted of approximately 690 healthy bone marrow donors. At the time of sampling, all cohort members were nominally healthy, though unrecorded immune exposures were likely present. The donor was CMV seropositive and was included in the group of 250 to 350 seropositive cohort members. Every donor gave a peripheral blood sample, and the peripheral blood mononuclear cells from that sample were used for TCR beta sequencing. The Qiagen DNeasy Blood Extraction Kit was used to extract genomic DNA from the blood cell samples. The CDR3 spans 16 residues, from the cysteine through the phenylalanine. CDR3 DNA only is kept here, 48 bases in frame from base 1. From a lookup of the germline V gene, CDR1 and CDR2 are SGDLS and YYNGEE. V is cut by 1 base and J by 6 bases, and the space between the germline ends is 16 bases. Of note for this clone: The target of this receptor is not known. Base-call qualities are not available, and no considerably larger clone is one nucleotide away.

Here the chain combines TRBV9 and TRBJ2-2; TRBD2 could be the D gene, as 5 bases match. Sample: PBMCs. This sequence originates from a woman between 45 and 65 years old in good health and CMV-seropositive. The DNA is TGTGCCAGCAGCGTACTTCCCCGCGGGTCGGCCGGGGAGCTGTTTTTT. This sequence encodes CASSVLPRGSAGELFF.